The 32 T cell receptor beta chains presented below share a single source sample, sequenced in a study of OX40 agonist ivuxolimab in advanced cancers. The assay was immunoSEQ multiplex PCR, and TCRdb's table has in-frame clones only and misses some. In the table there are 45,000 to 65,000 clones, about 89% of which are singletons. The sample consisted of CD4+ or CD8+ T cells sorted from blood, taken in a trial of the OX40 agonist ivuxolimab. The receptors originated from an adult with an advanced solid tumor such as melanoma, head and neck, liver or kidney cancer.

This CDR3 reads CASNPEGAYGYTF. Here the CDR3 DNA reads TGTGCCAGCAACCCAGAAGGGGCCTATGGCTACACCTTC. The chain recombines TRBV5-6 with TRBJ1-2; tentative D call: TRBD1 (5 bases). Trimming took off 6 bases at V and 4 bases at J, with 13 bases between the two ends. This CDR3 spans 13 amino acids. Germline lookup yields CDR1 SGHDT and CDR2 YYEEEE.

The chain couples TRBV5-8 to TRBJ2-3; 15 positions agree with TRBD2. This CDR3 is built from 16 residues. With 4 bases clipped from V and 6 bases from J, the junction kept 6 bases outside the gene matches. From germline, CDR1 is SGHTS and CDR2 YDEGEE. Written as DNA, the CDR3 is TGTGCCAGCAGCCGGACTAGCGGGGGGGCAGGCGATACGCAGTATTTT. Its protein product is CASSRTSGGAGDTQYF.

A single count supports this clone. This rearrangement joins TRBV7-2 to TRBJ2-3; no definite D call. Germline CDR1 SGHTA, CDR2 FQGNSA. Trimming took off 5 bases at V and 5 bases at J, with 11 bases between the two ends. CDR3 length equals 13 residues. CDR3 sequence reads: CASSPARGDTQYF. DNA for the CDR3: TGTGCCAGCAGCCCTGCCCGCGGAGATACGCAGTATTTT. Drawing the rest from reference TRBV7-2 and TRBJ2-3, the complete variable domain is GAGVSQSPSNKVTEKGKDVELRCDPISGHTALYWYRQSLGQGLEFLIYFQGNSAPDKSGLPSDRFSAERTGGSVSTLTIQRTQQEDSAVYLCASSPARGDTQYFGPGTRLTVL.

The chain uses TRBV28 and TRBJ2-7; the match to TRBD1 covers 9 bases. CDR1 is MDHEN and CDR2 is SYDVKM in the germline V gene. J was trimmed by 5 bases and V by 6 bases; bases with no gene match: 8. The length of the CDR3 is 14 residues. The CDR3 protein is CASSSQGAHNEQYV. DNA for the CDR3: TGTGCCAGCAGCTCACAGGGGGCGCATAACGAGCAGTACGTC.

This rearrangement joins TRBV15 to TRBJ1-6; 11 bases fit TRBD1. In germline, CDR1 is LNHNV, CDR2 YYDKDF (reference sequence). V was clipped by 1 base and J by 8 bases; unmatched bases: 4. There are 16 residues in the CDR3. CDR3 sequence (DNA): TGTGCCACCAGCAGAGGGACAGGGGGCGATTATTCACCCCTCCACTTT. It codes for CATSRGTGGDYSPLHF.

This chain uses TRBV7-2 with TRBJ2-3; D perhaps matches TRBD1 (5 bases). The ends were cut back, 5 bases at V and 0 bases at J, with 12 bases in the middle. Germline assignment: CDR1 SGHTA and CDR2 FQGNSA. The CDR3 extends over 15 amino acids. DNA of the CDR3: TGTGCCAGCAGCCAAACACAGGTTAGCACAGATACGCAGTATTTT. The encoded protein is CASSQTQVSTDTQYF.

The chain couples TRBV2 to TRBJ1-2; no clear D. In germline, CDR1 is SNHLY, CDR2 FYNNEI. The germline V and J ends were trimmed by 4 bases and 7 bases, with 10 bases remaining between them. The CDR3 covers 12 residues. The CDR3: CASSADLGGYTF. CDR3 nucleotide sequence: TGTGCCAGCAGTGCCGACCTGGGTGGCTACACCTTC. Supplemented by reference TRBV2 and TRBJ1-2, the full variable domain reads EPEVTQTPSHQVTQMGQEVILRCVPISNHLYFYWYRQILGQKVEFLVSFYNNEISEKSEIFDDQFSVERPDGSNFTLKIRSTKLEDSAMYFCASSADLGGYTFGSGTRLTVV.

The CDR3 spells CASSLTTDTQYF. Written as DNA, the CDR3 is TGTGCCAGCAGCTTGACAACAGATACGCAGTATTTT. This chain joins TRBV5-8 and TRBJ2-3; D gene ambiguous. In germline, CDR1 is SGHTS, CDR2 YDEGEE. The ends were cut back, 1 base at V and 3 bases at J, with 3 bases in the middle. CDR3 length: 12 residues.

The chain recombines TRBV6-1 with TRBJ2-5, with D maybe TRBD1 (6 bases). With 11 bases removed from V and 4 bases from J, the gap between germline ends came to 17 bases. The CDR3 runs to 13 residues. Germline CDR1 is MNHNS and CDR2 is SASEGT. The CDR3 reads CAAKQGLGETQYF. DNA of the CDR3: TGTGCCGCCAAACAGGGATTAGGAGAGACCCAGTACTTC.

The chain recombines TRBV6-4 with TRBJ2-7; TRBD2 agrees at 8 bases. CDR1 and CDR2 from the germline V gene are MRHNA and SNTAGT. The CDR3 runs 15 residues. V lost 3 bases, J lost 2 bases, and 6 bases stayed unmatched. The CDR3 nucleotides read TGTGCCAGCAGTGAAGAGGCGGGAGGAACCTACGAGCAGTACTTC. Amino acids: CASSEEAGGTYEQYF.

J is TRBJ2-7 and V is TRBV5-6; 8 bases align to TRBD1. V shed 4 bases and J 5 bases; nucleotides not matched to a gene: 5. The CDR3 covers 13 residues. Germline V CDR1 and CDR2: SGHDT, YYEEEE. CDR3 nucleotides: TGTGCCAGCAGCCCAGTGGACAGGGACGAGCAGTACGTC. Translating it yields CASSPVDRDEQYV.

The chain links TRBV7-2 to TRBJ1-1; TRBD1 is a possible D gene (5 bases). Germline values: CDR1 SGHTA, CDR2 FQGNSA. Trimming shortened V by 1 base and J by 8 bases, and 11 bases separated the two germline ends. The CDR3 loop spans 13 amino acids. The CDR3 bases are TGTGCCAGCAGCTTAGTGTCGACAGAGGAAGCTTTCTTT. Translation: CASSLVSTEEAFF.

V and J are TRBV15 and TRBJ2-4; D tentatively reads TRBD1 or TRBD2 (5 bases each). The CDR3 is 15 amino acids. In germline, CDR1 is LNHNV, CDR2 YYDKDF (reference sequence). Trimming pared 6 bases from V and 5 bases from J, leaving 17 bases between. Here the CDR3 reads CATRSPGLGENIQYF. CDR3 DNA: TGTGCCACCAGATCCCCAGGGCTGGGAGAAAACATTCAGTACTTC.

The chain carries TRBV28 and TRBJ1-1; D possibly corresponds to TRBD1 (5 bases). Germline CDR1 and CDR2: MDHEN and SYDVKM. V shed 4 bases and J shed 7 bases, with 7 bases lying between them. This CDR3 is 11 amino acids long. For the CDR3, the DNA is TGTGCCAGCAGTTGGGACCGTGAAGCTTTCTTT. Translating gives CASSWDREAFF.

The chain joins TRBV7-9 to TRBJ2-4; D ambiguous. CDR1 is SEHNR, CDR2 FQNEAQ, per germline (reference sequence). Trimming left V 1 base short and J 0 bases short, with 7 bases between. The CDR3 consists of 15 residues. CDR3 residues: CASSLEDLAKNIQYF. CDR3 DNA: TGTGCCAGCAGCTTAGAGGATTTAGCCAAAAACATTCAGTACTTC.

The chain recombines TRBV5-6 with TRBJ2-1; D is undetermined. CDR3 length: 17 residues. V was trimmed by 2 bases and J by 3 bases, leaving 18 bases between them. CDR1 and CDR2 (germline): SGHDT, YYEEEE. CDR3 region: CASSFPRLQSVYNEQFF. The CDR3 nucleotides read TGTGCCAGCAGCTTTCCGAGACTGCAATCGGTCTACAATGAGCAGTTCTTC.

The rearrangement links TRBV5-4 to TRBJ1-1, with a weak D call TRBD1 (6 bases). Germline CDR1 is SGHNT and CDR2 is YYREEE (reference sequence). Trimming stripped 3 bases from V and 5 bases from J, with 20 bases between. This CDR3 is 16 amino acids long. CDR3 coding DNA: TGTGCCAGCAGCTCATTGGATGGAGGGGGAAAAACTGAAGCTTTCTTT. Translating it yields CASSSLDGGGKTEAFF.

The chain couples TRBV6-5 to TRBJ1-2; D is undetermined. Trimming shortened V by 0 bases and J by 4 bases, and 15 bases separated the two germline ends. The germline gives CDR1 MNHEY, CDR2 SVGAGI. CDR3 length: 16 residues. CDR3 nucleotides: TGTGCCAGCAGTTACTCGAGTGCCATCGCATCCTATGGCTACACCTTC. Its protein product is CASSYSSAIASYGYTF.

The CDR3 loop is CASNPRGHNYGYTF. DNA of the CDR3: TGTGCCAGCAACCCTCGGGGACATAACTATGGCTACACCTTC. V is TRBV5-4 and J is TRBJ1-2, with D perhaps TRBD1 (6 bases). Trimming removed 6 bases at V and 1 base at J, with 13 bases between. This CDR3 is built from 14 residues. Germline CDR1 is SGHNT and CDR2 is YYREEE (reference sequence).

This sequence joins TRBV19 and TRBJ1-1, with TRBD1 matching 10 bases. The CDR3 has 14 residues. The germline V gene has CDR1 LNHDA and CDR2 SQIVND (reference sequence). The V gene end was trimmed by 5 bases and the J gene end by 5 bases; junction bases not matched to a gene: 5. The CDR3 region is CASSSWTGGTEAFF. Here the CDR3 DNA reads TGTGCCAGTAGTTCCTGGACAGGGGGTACTGAAGCTTTCTTT.

This clone has just a few counts. The gene calls are TRBV6-6 and TRBJ2-2; 7 bases agree with TRBD2. V lost 2 bases to trimming and J lost 1 base; unmatched junction nucleotides: 1. The CDR3 consists of 15 residues. Germline-derived CDR1 and CDR2 are MNHNY and SVGAGI (reference sequence). The CDR3 region is CASSYGGGNTGELFF. The CDR3 DNA follows: TGTGCCAGCAGTTACGGCGGGGGGAACACCGGGGAGCTGTTTTTT.

The chain couples TRBV7-6 to TRBJ1-2; 9 nucleotides agree with TRBD1. Germline V gene sequence: CDR1 SGHVS, CDR2 FNYEAQ. This CDR3 spans 15 amino acids. With 7 bases clipped from V and 5 bases from J, the junction kept 11 bases outside the gene matches. CDR3 in amino acids: CASTLGQGLGYGYTF. The CDR3 coding sequence is TGTGCCAGCACCCTGGGACAGGGACTTGGTTATGGCTACACCTTC.

The chain has TRBV7-2 and TRBJ2-7; the match to TRBD1 covers 8 bases. J was trimmed by 5 bases and V by 1 base; bases with no gene match: 4. The CDR3 loop spans 14 amino acids. The germline CDR1 and CDR2 sequences are SGHTA and FQGNSA. Here the CDR3 reads CASSLEAGGDEQYF. In DNA, the CDR3 is TGTGCCAGCAGCTTAGAGGCAGGGGGCGACGAGCAGTACTTC.

J is TRBJ1-6 and V is TRBV28; no clear D. Trimming shortened V by 2 bases and J by 10 bases, and 12 bases separated the two germline ends. Germline V gene lookup returns CDR1 MDHEN and CDR2 SYDVKM. This CDR3 is 14 amino acids long. The chain's CDR3 is CASSLSGFGSPLHF. DNA of the CDR3: TGTGCCAGCAGTTTAAGTGGGTTCGGCTCACCCCTCCACTTT.

The chain couples TRBV11-2 to TRBJ2-7, with 7 bases identical to TRBD2. Germline V CDR1 and CDR2: SGHAT, FQNNGV. There are 18 residues in the CDR3. V trimming: 5 bases; J trimming: 2 bases; junction bases outside the gene matches: 18. In DNA form, the CDR3 reads TGTGCCAGCAGCGGCCGGGACTACCAACAAAGAACCACCTACGAGCAGTACTTC. This gives the protein CASSGRDYQQRTTYEQYF.

The V and J genes are TRBV11-2 and TRBJ2-2, with TRBD2 as a possible D gene (6 bases). This CDR3 comprises 16 residues. The germline CDR1 and CDR2 sequences are SGHAT and FQNNGV. V was pared by 5 bases and J by 0 bases, with 13 bases between. The CDR3 DNA reads TGTGCCAGCAGCCGCGGGACCGCTTCGAACACCGGGGAGCTGTTTTTT. This sequence encodes CASSRGTASNTGELFF.

The chain links TRBV10-2 to TRBJ2-1; 11 bases line up with TRBD2. The germline CDR1 and CDR2 sequences are WSHSY and SAAADI. Trimming removed 2 bases from V and 4 bases from J; junction bases left unmatched: 1. The CDR3 covers 15 residues. The CDR3 region is CASSEIAGGYNEQFF. Here the CDR3 DNA reads TGCGCCAGCAGTGAGATAGCGGGGGGGTACAATGAGCAGTTCTTC.

The chain combines TRBV11-2 with TRBJ1-1, with D hard to call. Trimming left V 0 bases short and J 1 base short, with 12 bases between. CDR3 length: 16 residues. Germline CDR1 SGHAT, CDR2 FQNNGV. CDR3 loop: CASSLDLQIPNTEAFF. CDR3 sequence (DNA): TGTGCCAGCAGCTTAGATTTACAGATACCGAACACTGAAGCTTTCTTT.

This chain links TRBV5-1 with TRBJ1-2; TRBD1 matches at 10 bases. This CDR3 is 15 amino acids long. J was trimmed by 7 bases and V by 3 bases; bases with no gene match: 9. Germline V lookup: CDR1 SGHRS, CDR2 YFSETQ. CDR3: CASSSSGTGVAGYTF. The CDR3 DNA reads as TGCGCCAGCAGCTCCTCCGGGACAGGGGTTGCTGGCTACACCTTC.

This chain joins TRBV7-6 and TRBJ2-3; 8 positions agree with TRBD1. CDR3 length: 17 residues. The V gene's germline CDR1 is SGHVS and CDR2 FNYEAQ. V shed 8 bases and J 0 bases; nucleotides not matched to a gene: 13. In DNA, the CDR3 is TGTGCCAGCTCAACCAGGGGGCGCCTCTGGAGCACAGATACGCAGTATTTT. This gives the protein CASSTRGRLWSTDTQYF. The full variable domain, completed using reference TRBV7-6 and TRBJ2-3, is GAGVSQSPRYKVTKRGQDVALRCDPISGHVSLYWYRQALGQGPEFLTYFNYEAQQDKSGLPNDRFSAERPEGSISTLTIQRTEQRDSAMYRCASSTRGRLWSTDTQYFGPGTRLTVL.

This clone occurred once. J is TRBJ2-1 and V is TRBV4-3; D is possibly TRBD2 (6 bases). V shed 3 bases and J shed 4 bases, with 19 bases lying between them. There are 17 residues in the CDR3. From germline, CDR1 is LGHNA and CDR2 YSLEER. CDR3 bases: TGCGCCAGCAGCCACCAAATGGCGGGACCTCTATACAATGAGCAGTTCTTC. Its translation is CASSHQMAGPLYNEQFF.

This clone was recorded a few times. Other DNA sequences in this specimen translate into the identical CDR3. As DNA, the CDR3 is TGTGCCAGCTCGTCCCACCTTGTTAGGAGTGAGCAGTACTTC. Translating it yields CASSSHLVRSEQYF. The chain uses TRBV18 and TRBJ2-7, with D unresolved. The germline V gene has CDR1 KGHSH and CDR2 LQKENI. V dropped 6 bases and J dropped 7 bases, with 19 bases sitting between them. The CDR3 runs 14 residues. The full variable domain, completed using reference TRBV18 and TRBJ2-7, is NAGVMQNPRHLVRRRGQEARLRCSPMKGHSHVYWYRQLPEEGLKFMVYLQKENIIDESGMPKERFSAEFPKEGPSILRIQQVVRGDSAAYFCASSSHLVRSEQYFGPGTRLTVT.